Listed here are 3 T cell receptor beta chains from one sample, sequenced in a study of identical twins. TCRdb processed the 5' RACE reads anew with MiXCR; each CDR3 protein has one entry. The profile shows 420,000 or so distinct CDR3 sequences, under 20% of them singletons. The sequenced sample consisted of naive T cells sorted from blood. These TCRs come from a man aged 45 to 65 in good health.

This clonotype was counted between two and nine times. The genes are TRBV6-5 and TRBJ2-7; the match to TRBD1 covers 8 bases. Germline V CDR1 and CDR2: MNHEY, SVGAGI. The J segment lost 5 bases and the V segment lost 0 bases, leaving 6 bases of the junction unmatched. CDR3 length equals 15 residues. CDR3 DNA sequence: TGTGCCAGCAGTTACTCGAGAGTGACAGGGGACGAGCAGTACTTC. Amino acids: CASSYSRVTGDEQYF.

The V call is TRBV28, the J call TRBJ2-4; a possible D gene is TRBD2 (5 bases). Germline V lookup: CDR1 MDHEN, CDR2 SYDVKM. This CDR3 has 13 residues. Between the trimmed V and J ends, which lost 5 bases and 4 bases, there was a span of 9 bases. For the CDR3, the DNA is TGTGCCAGCAGTCAAAGGACTAAAAACATTCAGTACTTC. Amino acids: CASSQRTKNIQYF.

V is TRBV20-1 and J is TRBJ2-7; the match to TRBD2 covers 9 bases. The germline V gene encodes CDR1 DFQATT and CDR2 SNEGSKA (reference sequence). The J segment lost 0 bases and the V segment lost 5 bases, leaving 5 bases of the junction unmatched. This CDR3 has 14 residues. In nucleotides, the CDR3 is TGCAGTGCTGTGCTAGCGGGGAGCTCCTACGAGCAGTACTTC. This translates into CSAVLAGSSYEQYF.